This T cell receptor beta chain emerged from a study of blood T cell repertoires in COVID-19. The CDR3 is 15 residues long. The germline gives CDR1 MDHEN, CDR2 SYDVKM. Trimming cost V 3 bases and J 1 base, with 12 bases left between them. Clones were read by immunoSEQ multiplex PCR, and TCRdb kept only the in-frame ones, dropping some. The sample carries hundreds of thousands of clones, approximately 91% recorded once. The sample consisted of peripheral blood. The V gene is TRBV28, the J gene TRBJ1-1; unclear D gene. The sequence derives from a man between 18 and 35 years old with active or convalescent COVID-19. The CDR3 coding sequence is TGTGCCAGCAGTTTCACCGGGGTCGAGAACACTGAAGCTTTCTTT. The encoded protein is CASSFTGVENTEAFF.